These 19 T cell receptor beta chains came from one sample sequenced in a study of T cell responses to AZD1222 COVID-19 vaccine. Sequencing was performed with immunoSEQ multiplex PCR; in TCRdb, only in-frame clones are kept and a portion is missing. The sample lists under 200,000 clones, 85% to 95% occurring once. Sequencing was performed on peripheral blood, taken on day 0 of AZD1222 vaccination. These receptors came from an adult in good health.

The rearrangement links TRBV6-2 or TRBV6-3 to TRBJ1-2; D perhaps matches TRBD1 (6 bases). From germline, CDR1 is MNHEY and CDR2 SVGEGT. This CDR3 is built from 14 residues. V lost 6 bases to trimming and J lost 4 bases, with 15 bases between them. The CDR3 region has the DNA TGTGCCAGCAGCGCACGTACAGGGCCCTATGGCTACACCTTC. The encoded protein is CASSARTGPYGYTF.

This sequence joins TRBV4-2 and TRBJ1-3, with TRBD1 matching over 8 bases. From germline, CDR1 is LGHNA and CDR2 YNFKEQ. The V gene end was trimmed by 2 bases and the J gene end by 0 bases; junction bases not matched to a gene: 6. The CDR3 sequence is 17 residues long. In DNA, the CDR3 is TGTGCCAGCAGCCAACACGGACAGGGTGTCTCTGGAAACACCATATATTTT. This encodes CASSQHGQGVSGNTIYF.

The rearrangement links TRBV11-1 to TRBJ1-1; maybe TRBD1 (5 bases). V shed 5 bases and J shed 6 bases, with 10 bases lying between them. Germline CDR1 SGHAT, CDR2 FQDESV (reference sequence). The CDR3 loop spans 12 amino acids. CDR3 sequence reads: CASSRRGAEAFF. CDR3 DNA: TGTGCCAGCAGCCGCCGGGGGGCTGAAGCTTTCTTT. The variable domain in full, completed from reference TRBV11-1 and TRBJ1-1, reads EAEVAQSPRYKITEKSQAVAFWCDPISGHATLYWYRQILGQGPELLVQFQDESVVDDSQLPKDRFSAERLKGVDSTLKIQPAELGDSAMYLCASSRRGAEAFFGQGTRLTVV.

CDR3 region: CASSQAIGPFYGYTF. As DNA, the CDR3 is TGTGCCAGCAGCCAAGCCATAGGCCCTTTCTATGGCTACACCTTC. J is TRBJ1-2 and V is TRBV14; D not certain. Germline V lookup: CDR1 SGHDN, CDR2 FVKESK. Trimming took 1 base from V and 4 from J, leaving 13 bases between them. The length of the CDR3 is 15 residues.

This chain links TRBV5-1 with TRBJ2-3, with D possibly matching TRBD1 (6 bases). CDR3 length: 15 amino acids. Germline-derived CDR1 and CDR2 are SGHRS and YFSETQ. V was shortened by 0 bases and J by 5 bases, with 13 bases between the two germline ends. The CDR3 sequence is CASSLGPGAGDTQYF. CDR3 sequence (DNA): TGCGCCAGCAGCTTGGGTCCAGGGGCGGGAGATACGCAGTATTTT.

V gene TRBV13 combines with J gene TRBJ2-3; 8 positions match TRBD2. V lost 5 bases to trimming and J lost 3 bases; unmatched junction nucleotides: 13. This CDR3 has 17 residues. CDR1 is PRHDT and CDR2 is FYEKMQ in the germline V gene (reference sequence). The chain's CDR3 is CASSPPGGARDTDTQYF. The DNA of the CDR3 is TGTGCCAGCAGCCCCCCCGGGGGGGCCAGGGATACAGATACGCAGTATTTT.

The chain employs TRBV6-5 and TRBJ1-1; 7 bases align to TRBD1. V dropped 7 bases and J dropped 5; count of bases not matched to a gene: 10. Germline V gene sequence: CDR1 MNHEY, CDR2 SVGAGI. The CDR3 runs to 14 residues. CDR3 bases: TGTGCCAGCATAGGGACCCAGGGGGGAACTGAAGCTTTCTTT. Its translation is CASIGTQGGTEAFF.

This clone was detected once. The chain is built from TRBV19 and TRBJ1-6; a weak D match, TRBD1 (6 bases). Per germline, CDR1 LNHDA and CDR2 SQIVND (reference sequence). The CDR3 loop spans 16 amino acids. The V end lost 5 bases, the J end lost 0 bases, and 11 bases lay between the germline ends. Here the CDR3 reads CASSGQGSSYNSPLHF. CDR3 sequence (DNA): TGTGCCAGTAGTGGGCAGGGGAGCTCCTATAATTCACCCCTCCACTTT.

The CDR3 protein is CACLDSNYGYTF. DNA for the CDR3: TGTGCCTGCTTGGACAGTAACTATGGCTACACCTTC. The V and J genes are TRBV30 and TRBJ1-2; tentative D call: TRBD1 (6 bases). Trimming left V 6 bases short and J 1 base short, with 9 bases between. This CDR3 spans 12 amino acids. Per germline, CDR1 GTSNPN and CDR2 SVGIG (reference sequence).

This clone has just one count. J is TRBJ1-1 and V is TRBV6-5; D perhaps matches TRBD1 (5 bases). Per germline, CDR1 MNHEY and CDR2 SVGAGI. Trimming took off 2 bases at V and 3 bases at J, with 10 bases between the two ends. The CDR3 is made up of 14 amino acids. In nucleotides, the CDR3 is TGTGCCAGCAGTTACCGGCGGGGACACACTGAAGCTTTCTTT. Amino acids: CASSYRRGHTEAFF.

Only one count was recorded for this clone. This chain uses TRBV7-9 with TRBJ2-5, with TRBD2 matching over 7 bases. The CDR3 is made up of 14 amino acids. Germline V gives CDR1 SEHNR, CDR2 FQNEAQ (reference sequence). V trimming: 3 bases; J trimming: 0 bases; junction bases outside the gene matches: 1. Here the CDR3 reads CASSLRGYQETQYF. The CDR3 DNA follows: TGTGCCAGCAGCTTGCGGGGGTACCAAGAGACCCAGTACTTC.

The chain is built from TRBV11-3 and TRBJ2-5, with D perhaps matching TRBD1 (6 bases). CDR3 length equals 15 residues. Per the germline V gene, CDR1 is SGHNT and CDR2 is YENEEA. V was cut by 5 bases and J by 5 bases, with 18 bases left in between. The CDR3 DNA is TGTGCCAGCAGCGCAGGCAGGGGCGGGTTCGAGACCCAGTACTTC. Encoded protein: CASSAGRGGFETQYF.

This chain uses TRBV1 with TRBJ2-2; TRBD2 reflects the table's D call only, with no check against the DNA. TRBV1 is an annotated pseudogene. The CDR3 runs 18 residues. CDR3 region: CTSSQGLAGGRNTGELFF. DNA for the CDR3: TGCACCAGCAGCCAAGGCCTAGCGGGGGGCCGGAACACCGGGGAGCTGTTTTTT.

This chain links TRBV30 with TRBJ1-5, with D possibly matching TRBD1 (5 bases). V dropped 0 bases and J dropped 4 bases, with 10 bases sitting between them. CDR1 GTSNPN and CDR2 SVGIG come from the germline V gene (reference sequence). This CDR3 comprises 14 residues. CDR3 sequence: CAWSVGDPNQPQHF. For the CDR3, the DNA is TGTGCCTGGAGTGTAGGGGACCCAAATCAGCCCCAGCATTTT.

The chain has TRBV6-1 and TRBJ2-7; the D is unclear. V was cut by 1 base and J by 6 bases, with 10 bases left in between. The CDR3 is 13 residues long. Germline V CDR1 and CDR2: MNHNS, SASEGT. CDR3 region: CASSEGTPGEQYF. The CDR3 region has the DNA TGTGCCAGCAGTGAAGGGACGCCGGGCGAGCAGTACTTC.

V is TRBV4-2 and J is TRBJ2-7; 9 positions agree with TRBD2. CDR3 length: 18 amino acids. CDR1 is LGHNA and CDR2 is YNFKEQ in the germline V gene. V shed 1 base and J 2 bases; nucleotides not matched to a gene: 12. CDR3 sequence: CASSQALSSGGTPYEQYF. CDR3 bases: TGTGCCAGCAGCCAAGCCCTCTCAAGCGGGGGGACCCCCTACGAGCAGTACTTC.

This chain joins TRBV23-1 and TRBJ1-6; D gene ambiguous. TRBV23-1 is placed among ORFs of uncertain function. Between the trimmed V and J ends, which lost 2 bases and 7 bases, there was a span of 6 bases. The CDR3 is 13 residues long. For the CDR3, the DNA is TGCGCCAGCAGTCAACAGACAAATTCACCCCTCCACTTT. Translation gives CASSQQTNSPLHF.

CDR3 residues: CASSLSRQPSGYTF. Written as DNA, the CDR3 is TGTGCCAGCAGCTTATCGCGACAACCGTCCGGCTACACCTTC. V and J are TRBV7-2 and TRBJ1-2; the D is unclear. Germline V gene lookup returns CDR1 SGHTA and CDR2 FQGNSA. Between the trimmed V and J ends, which lost 2 bases and 8 bases, there was a span of 15 bases. The CDR3 loop spans 14 amino acids.

The chain links TRBV19 to TRBJ2-1; the D call may be TRBD1 or TRBD2 (5 bases each). V lost 3 bases and J 4 bases, leaving 19 bases between the germline ends. Germline V lookup: CDR1 LNHDA, CDR2 SQIVND (reference sequence). The CDR3 totals 17 residues. In DNA form, the CDR3 reads TGTGCCAGTAGTATTGGGACCTCAAATCCCTTGTACAATGAGCAGTTCTTC. Its translation: CASSIGTSNPLYNEQFF.